This TCR beta chain was sequenced for a study of T cells after yellow fever vaccination (dated by TCRdb to between 2018 and 2021). Looking at the study overall: Libraries from fractions with low cell numbers were prepared with the SMART-Seq v4 Ultra Low Input RNA kit. To track T-cell clones before and after primary and booster YFV17D yellow fever vaccination, bulk TCR alpha and beta repertoires were sequenced longitudinally. Blood was collected at multiple timepoints before and after primary and secondary immunization, and bulk PBMC replicates and cell subsets were isolated. Two healthy male donors, one aged 18 to 30 and one aged 30 to 40 years, made up the cohort. Overall results and qualifications from the work: FACS-sorted repertoires could contain abundant contaminating clonotypes from the bulk population, so computational filtering was required. Only a couple of donors were included in the study, so the extent to which the findings can be generalized is limited. The secondary T-cell response was found to be weaker but faster than the primary response, with a peak reached on day 5 rather than on day 15. After the booster, most clones that had expanded after primary vaccination were detected again (nearly 97% of CD4 and 88% of CD8), suggesting broad maintenance of memory. A small fraction of clonotypes showed up in both the CD4 and CD8 compartments, probably as a result of convergent recombination.

TCR cDNA was synthesized by 5'RACE template switching, which introduced a universal primer site and unique molecular identifiers. cDNA synthesis was primed from both the TCR alpha and TCR beta constant segments. Libraries were amplified in two PCR steps, with sample barcodes and sequencing adapters added in the second step. Sequencing of libraries was done on Illumina HiSeq 2500 (2x100 bp) or NovaSeq (2x150 bp). The authors processed their data as follows. Demultiplexing of reads and collapsing into UMI consensus sequences were performed with MIGEC, and V(D)J alignment was carried out with MiXCR. Clonotypes responding to the vaccine were identified with edgeR on replicate PBMC samples, with the criteria of FDR below 0.01 and a log2 fold change above 5 up to day 15. Bulk clonotypes were assigned CD4 or CD8 identity according to which sequenced CD4 or CD8 repertoire held them at higher abundance. Starting from the raw public reads, TCRdb applied fastp trimming at Q25, assembled clones with MiXCR and retained in-frame beta chains. Each CDR3 protein appears once, grouped with its most common genes and DNA. Clone size and V and J calls follow TCRdb, not the original study. The sample has hundreds of thousands of distinct CDR3 sequences on record, around 10% of them singletons. The ten largest make up 18% of the sample.

The sample's treatment or condition label is to be understood as: live attenuated yellow fever vaccine strain. Two biological replicates of bulk PBMCs were collected at each blood-draw timepoint. PBMCs were isolated from peripheral blood using a standard Ficoll-Paque protocol. TriZol was used to extract RNA from bulk PBMCs, CD4 and CD8 fractions, and dextramer-positive and dextramer-negative fractions. CDR1 and CDR2, looked up from the germline V gene, are MNHNS and SASEGT. The CDR3 measures 15 amino acids from cysteine to valine. Of the read, only the CDR3 DNA is kept; its 45 bases are in frame from base 1. Unmatched junction bases come to 7, with V trimmed by 6 bases and J by 4 bases. Only a few counts were recorded for this clonotype. Its antigen is currently not known. Within one base of it there is no much larger clone, and no base qualities were kept.

The receptor's source is a man between 18 and 35 years old who received the YFV17D yellow fever vaccine. The sequencing used PBMCs, collected on the day of the first yellow fever vaccination. The chain couples TRBV6-1 to TRBJ2-7; the central 12 bases match TRBD1. The DNA reads TGTGCCAGCAGAAAGGGACAGGGGGCCCTATACGAGCAGTACGTC. Its protein reads: CASRKGQGALYEQYV.